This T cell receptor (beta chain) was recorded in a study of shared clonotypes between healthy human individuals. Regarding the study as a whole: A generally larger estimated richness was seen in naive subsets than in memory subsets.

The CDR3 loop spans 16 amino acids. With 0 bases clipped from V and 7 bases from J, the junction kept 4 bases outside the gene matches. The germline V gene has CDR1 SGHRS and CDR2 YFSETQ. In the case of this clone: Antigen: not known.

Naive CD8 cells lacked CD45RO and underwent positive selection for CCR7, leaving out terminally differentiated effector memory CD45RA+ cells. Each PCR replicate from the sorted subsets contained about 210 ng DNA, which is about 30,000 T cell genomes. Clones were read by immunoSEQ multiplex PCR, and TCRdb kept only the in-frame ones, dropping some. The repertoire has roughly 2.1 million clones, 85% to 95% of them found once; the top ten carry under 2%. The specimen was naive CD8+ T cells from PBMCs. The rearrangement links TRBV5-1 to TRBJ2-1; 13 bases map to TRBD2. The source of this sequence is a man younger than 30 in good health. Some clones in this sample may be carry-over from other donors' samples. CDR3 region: CASSLGRLAGGNEQFF. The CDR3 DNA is TGCGCCAGCAGCTTGGGCCGACTAGCGGGAGGAAATGAGCAGTTCTTC.